The source of this TCR beta chain is a study of long-term antiretroviral therapy in people with HIV. Study-level points and caveats: ART preceded a rise in diversity that nonetheless stayed lower than in transplant donor controls.

Concerning this clone: Antigen specificity is unknown.

The CDR3 is 16 amino acids. The V gene's germline CDR1 is MGHRA and CDR2 YSYEKL. V lost 0 bases and J 7 bases, leaving 19 bases between the germline ends. It was version v3.0 of the immunoSEQ assay that was run at survey level. Sequencing used immunoSEQ multiplex PCR; TCRdb keeps in-frame clones, though not all of them. In the table there are 24,000 or so clones, around 95% of which are singletons. The specimen was unsorted PBMCs, collected around 5.2 years after starting antiretroviral therapy. This clonotype was obtained from a woman aged 45-65 years with HIV. The chain is built from TRBV4-1 and TRBJ2-7, with a weak D call TRBD2 (6 bases). In DNA, the CDR3 is TGCGCCAGCAGCCAAGAACCGGGACTGATTACCTCAGAGCAGTACTTC. It yields the protein CASSQEPGLITSEQYF.